This T cell receptor beta chain came from a study of siplizumab effects on memory and regulatory T cells. TCRdb keeps only in-frame clones here, not all; method: immunoSEQ multiplex PCR. The table shows roughly 100,000 clones, with 80% to 95% occurring only once. CDR1 GTSNPN and CDR2 SVGIG come from the germline V gene (reference sequence). Deletions cut 0 bases from V and 4 bases from J, with 9 bases between. The CDR3 has 13 residues. The receptor was derived from a human donor in good health. Sequencing used CD4+ T cells sorted from blood. The V gene is TRBV30, the J gene TRBJ2-5; D is unclear. CDR3 in DNA: TGTGCCTGGAGTGTACCACCGGGAGAGACCCAGTACTTC. Translation gives CAWSVPPGETQYF. The full variable domain, rest sourced from reference TRBV30 and TRBJ2-5, is SQTIHQWPATLVQPVGSPLSLECTVEGTSNPNLYWYRQAAGRGLQLLFYSVGIGQISSEVPQNLSASRPQDRQFILSSKKLLLSDSGFYLCAWSVPPGETQYFGPGTRLLVL.